Below are 30 T cell receptor beta chains sequenced from a single sample in a study of blood T cell repertoires in COVID-19. The protocol was immunoSEQ multiplex PCR, while the TCRdb copy is restricted to in-frame clones and leaves out a portion. This sample carries tens of thousands of clones, just over 90% of them seen once, and the ten largest clones take roughly 1.7%. Sequenced input: peripheral blood. Receptor source: a human donor in a cohort sampled during active COVID-19.

The chain joins TRBV9 to TRBJ1-2, with a possible D match to TRBD1 (5 bases). The germline V and J ends were trimmed by 6 bases and 5 bases, with 11 bases remaining between them. The V gene's germline CDR1 is SGDLS and CDR2 YYNGEE. This CDR3 has 12 residues. The CDR3 DNA follows: TGTGCCAGCACCATGACAGCGTATGGCTACACCTTC. Protein: CASTMTAYGYTF.

The CDR3 spells CASSFDRGGLDEQFF. CDR3 nucleotides: TGCGCCAGCAGCTTTGACAGGGGGGGCTTGGATGAGCAGTTCTTC. The V gene is TRBV5-1, the J gene TRBJ2-1, with 9 bases fitting TRBD1. V shed 2 bases and J 8 bases; nucleotides not matched to a gene: 8. The CDR3 contains 15 residues. CDR1 is SGHRS, CDR2 YFSETQ, per germline.

V usage is TRBV5-1 and J usage is TRBJ2-3; 12 nucleotides match TRBD2. Germline CDR1 and CDR2: SGHRS and YFSETQ. V was pared by 1 base and J by 1 base, with 4 bases of the junction left unmatched. The CDR3 is 17 residues long. The CDR3 protein is CASSLRTSGDRTDTQYF. The DNA for the CDR3 is TGCGCCAGCAGCTTGAGGACTAGCGGGGATCGCACAGATACGCAGTATTTT.

By share of the sample, this clone is medium-sized. At the DNA level, this CDR3 is encoded by other sequences in the same sample as well. This chain connects TRBV25-1 to TRBJ2-1; 8 bases match TRBD1. The CDR3 totals 15 residues. The J segment lost 0 bases and the V segment lost 6 bases, leaving 4 bases of the junction unmatched. In germline, CDR1 is MGHDK, CDR2 SYGVNS. CDR3 sequence (DNA): TGTGCCAGCAGCCCAGGGGGCCGCTCCTACAATGAGCAGTTCTTC. It yields the protein CASSPGGRSYNEQFF.

This clone was seen a single time. The genes are TRBV15 and TRBJ2-7, with D perhaps matching TRBD1 (6 bases). Germline V gene data show CDR1 as LNHNV and CDR2 as YYDKDF (reference sequence). This CDR3 region has 17 residues. Trimming left V 1 base short and J 4 bases short, with 20 bases between. The CDR3 nucleotides are TGTGCCACCAGCAGAGCACCCTTTGGGGGCGCGACATACGAGCAGTACTTC. This codes for CATSRAPFGGATYEQYF.

The chain combines TRBV19 with TRBJ1-1; weak D call: TRBD1 (5 bases). There are 15 residues in the CDR3. The ends were cut back, 7 bases at V and 1 base at J, with 16 bases in the middle. From germline, CDR1 is LNHDA and CDR2 SQIVND (reference sequence). The CDR3 is CASTPYSTANTEAFF. CDR3 nucleotide sequence: TGTGCCAGTACCCCATATTCGACAGCGAACACTGAAGCTTTCTTT.

This clone occurred a few times. The CDR3 DNA follows: TGTGCCAGTAGTAAGGCAAGACAGGGGGATGGCTACACCTTC. It translates to CASSKARQGDGYTF. The chain carries TRBV19 and TRBJ1-2; TRBD1 aligns across 9 bases. The CDR3 runs to 14 residues. The V gene's germline CDR1 is LNHDA and CDR2 SQIVND (reference sequence). V dropped 4 bases and J dropped 6; count of bases not matched to a gene: 6.

This chain connects TRBV19 to TRBJ2-1; 7 nucleotides match TRBD2. The CDR3 totals 15 residues. J gave up 2 bases and V 5 bases, and 6 bases lay outside the gene matches. CDR1 is LNHDA and CDR2 is SQIVND in the germline V gene (reference sequence). Here the CDR3 DNA reads TGTGCCAGTAGTGCGGGGGACCTGGCCTACAATGAGCAGTTCTTC. This encodes CASSAGDLAYNEQFF. The full variable domain, in which reference TRBV19 and TRBJ2-1 provide the parts outside the CDR3, is DGGITQSPKYLFRKEGQNVTLSCEQNLNHDAMYWYRQDPGQGLRLIYYSQIVNDFQKGDIAEGYSVSREKKESFPLTVTSAQKNPTAFYLCASSAGDLAYNEQFFGPGTRLTVL.

V gene TRBV7-2 combines with J gene TRBJ2-1, with a weak D call TRBD1 (5 bases). CDR3 size: 14 residues. Germline-derived CDR1 and CDR2 are SGHTA and FQGNSA. V was cut by 1 base and J by 10 bases, with 14 bases left in between. CDR3 DNA sequence: TGTGCCAGCAGCTTAGATAAAGGGAAGGGGGAGCAGTTCTTC. As protein: CASSLDKGKGEQFF.

The V call is TRBV27, the J call TRBJ2-3; 8 bases match TRBD1. Germline CDR1 is MNHEY and CDR2 is SMNVEV (reference sequence). With V trimmed by 5 bases and J by 13 bases, 8 bases remained unmatched. This CDR3 has 12 residues. The DNA for the CDR3 is TGTGCCAGCAGTCCTACAGGGGGTAGGGAGTATTTT. As protein: CASSPTGGREYF.

This CDR3 is CAIKDRNTEAFF. CDR3 in DNA: TGTGCCATCAAGGACAGGAACACTGAAGCTTTCTTT. The gene calls are TRBV10-3 and TRBJ1-1; tentative D call: TRBD1 (6 bases). CDR3 length equals 12 residues. Germline lookup yields CDR1 ENHRY and CDR2 SYGVKD. V gave up 7 bases and J gave up 1 base, with 7 bases separating them.

The genes are TRBV24-1 and TRBJ2-1; 7 nucleotides match TRBD2. The CDR3 length is 16 residues. Germline V gene sequence: CDR1 KGHDR, CDR2 SFDVKD. Unmatched junction bases numbered 6, after V lost 0 bases and J lost 5 bases. The CDR3 loop reads CATSDLRGGRHNEQFF. DNA of the CDR3: TGTGCCACCAGTGATTTGAGAGGCGGGAGACACAATGAGCAGTTCTTC.

The chain uses TRBV6-2 or TRBV6-3 and TRBJ2-3; 8 nucleotides align to TRBD2. This CDR3 contains 16 residues. Germline V gene data show CDR1 as MNHEY and CDR2 as SVGEGT. The J segment lost 2 bases and the V segment lost 2 bases, leaving 6 bases of the junction unmatched. The CDR3 loop reads CASSYPKLADTDTQYF. The DNA of the CDR3 is TGTGCCAGCAGTTACCCTAAACTAGCGGACACAGATACGCAGTATTTT.

The chain carries TRBV12-3 or TRBV12-4 and TRBJ2-1; D unclear. The V and J ends lost 3 bases and 6 bases respectively, with 9 bases between them. The CDR3 consists of 13 residues. CDR3 in DNA: TGTGCCAGCAGTTTTAGAGGAGTCAATGAGCAGTTCTTC. This sequence encodes CASSFRGVNEQFF.

The V call is TRBV7-2, the J call TRBJ2-3, with a possible D match to TRBD1 (6 bases). Deletions cut 5 bases from V and 2 bases from J, with 14 bases between. The CDR3 loop spans 15 amino acids. Germline V lookup: CDR1 SGHTA, CDR2 FQGNSA. This chain's CDR3 is CASSQNRVLTDTQYF. CDR3 coding DNA: TGTGCCAGCAGCCAAAACAGGGTCCTCACAGATACGCAGTATTTT.

This rearrangement joins TRBV13 to TRBJ2-4; 9 bases fit TRBD1. J lost 4 bases, V lost 4 bases, and 5 bases had no gene match. Germline assignment: CDR1 PRHDT and CDR2 FYEKMQ (reference sequence). This CDR3 has 15 amino acids. The CDR3 DNA is TGTGCCAGCAGCTCGACCGGGACAGGGAAAAACATTCAGTACTTC. The encoded protein is CASSSTGTGKNIQYF.

The J gene is TRBJ2-7, the V gene TRBV9, with D tentatively TRBD1 (5 bases). The CDR3 covers 15 residues. V lost 4 bases and J lost 2, with 16 bases in between. Looked up from germline, CDR1 is SGDLS and CDR2 is YYNGEE. CDR3 loop: CASSPREVGAYEQYF. CDR3 nucleotides: TGTGCCAGCAGCCCCCGCGAGGTAGGGGCCTACGAGCAGTACTTC.

This clone has a handful of counts. For the CDR3, the DNA is TGCGCCAGCAGTCTGGGACAAGGGCAGCCCCAGCATTTT. It yields the protein CASSLGQGQPQHF. This chain links TRBV10-1 with TRBJ1-5, with D possibly matching TRBD1 (6 bases). From germline, CDR1 is WNHNN and CDR2 SYGVQD (reference sequence). This CDR3 contains 13 residues. Trimming left V 5 bases short and J 7 bases short, with 12 bases between.

The chain is built from TRBV15 and TRBJ2-3; no firm D call. Germline V CDR1 and CDR2: LNHNV, YYDKDF (reference sequence). Deletions cut 1 base from V and 2 bases from J, with 7 bases between. The CDR3 contains 14 residues. The CDR3 spells CATSRVTTTDTQYF. In DNA form, the CDR3 reads TGTGCCACCAGCAGAGTCACTACCACAGATACGCAGTATTTT.

The chain is built from TRBV9 and TRBJ2-7; 7 bases fit TRBD1. The junction had 2 bases not matched to a gene; V was cut back by 0 bases and J by 8 bases. The length of the CDR3 is 12 residues. CDR1 is SGDLS and CDR2 is YYNGEE in the germline V gene. CDR3 nucleotides: TGTGCCAGCAGCGTAGAACAGGGGAAGCAGTACTTC. Amino acids: CASSVEQGKQYF.

This rearrangement joins TRBV4-3 to TRBJ2-7; 9 nucleotides align to TRBD2. Germline V CDR1 and CDR2: LGHNA, YSLEER. J lost 4 bases, V lost 4 bases, and 8 bases had no gene match. CDR3 size: 15 residues. CDR3 coding DNA: TGCGCCAGCAGCCCTCTAGCGGGGACCTTATACGAGCAGTACTTC. Protein product: CASSPLAGTLYEQYF.

This sequence joins TRBV27 and TRBJ2-7, with 8 bases matching TRBD1. V lost 5 bases, J lost 3 bases, and 9 bases stayed unmatched. CDR3 length: 15 amino acids. The germline V gene encodes CDR1 MNHEY and CDR2 SMNVEV (reference sequence). CDR3 coding DNA: TGTGCCAGCAGTCTCTCGACAGGGGCCTTCTACGAGCAGTACTTC. The encoded protein is CASSLSTGAFYEQYF.

This clone was counted a few times. CDR3 DNA: TGTGCCAGCAGTTACAGGGTCGAACAGCCCCAGCATTTT. Amino acids: CASSYRVEQPQHF. V and J are TRBV2 and TRBJ1-5; tentative D call: TRBD1 (6 bases). Germline CDR1 SNHLY, CDR2 FYNNEI. The V and J ends lost 5 bases and 7 bases respectively, with 12 bases between them. This CDR3 spans 13 amino acids. The whole variable domain, filled in from reference TRBV2 and TRBJ1-5, reads EPEVTQTPSHQVTQMGQEVILRCVPISNHLYFYWYRQILGQKVEFLVSFYNNEISEKSEIFDDQFSVERPDGSNFTLKIRSTKLEDSAMYFCASSYRVEQPQHFGDGTRLSIL.

The rearrangement links TRBV2 to TRBJ2-2; 9 bases map to TRBD2. V lost 4 bases to trimming and J lost 0 bases; unmatched junction nucleotides: 12. The CDR3 is 19 residues long. Per the germline V gene, CDR1 is SNHLY and CDR2 is FYNNEI. In DNA, the CDR3 is TGTGCCAGCAGTGGCATCTTTAGCGGGAGCAGAACGAACACCGGGGAGCTGTTTTTT. This sequence encodes CASSGIFSGSRTNTGELFF.

The chain has TRBV19 and TRBJ2-2, with D perhaps matching TRBD1 (6 bases). Trimming pared 2 bases from V and 0 bases from J, leaving 16 bases between. From germline, CDR1 is LNHDA and CDR2 SQIVND (reference sequence). The CDR3 consists of 18 residues. The CDR3 is CASSIYQGYRANTGELFF. In nucleotides, the CDR3 is TGTGCCAGTAGTATATACCAGGGGTACAGGGCGAACACCGGGGAGCTGTTTTTT.

The rearrangement links TRBV6-5 to TRBJ2-2; TRBD1 matches 8 bases. V lost 6 bases and J lost 1; bases outside the gene matches: 4. This CDR3 has 15 amino acids. The germline gives CDR1 MNHEY, CDR2 SVGAGI. CDR3 nucleotide sequence: TGTGCCAGCAGCTCCGGACAGGGGAACACCGGGGAGCTGTTTTTT. This gives the protein CASSSGQGNTGELFF.

CDR3 in amino acids: CASISGQFPNSPLHF. The CDR3 region has the DNA TGCGCCAGCATATCTGGACAGTTCCCTAATTCACCCCTCCACTTT. This sequence joins TRBV5-1 and TRBJ1-6; tentatively, D is TRBD1 (6 bases). The CDR3 totals 15 residues. Between the trimmed V and J ends, which lost 6 bases and 6 bases, there was a span of 16 bases. CDR1 SGHRS and CDR2 YFSETQ come from the germline V gene.

This clone occurred once. The J gene is TRBJ2-3, the V gene TRBV15; weak D call: TRBD2 (5 bases). From germline, CDR1 is LNHNV and CDR2 YYDKDF (reference sequence). This CDR3 spans 16 amino acids. The ends were cut back, 0 bases at V and 1 base at J, with 11 bases in the middle. The CDR3 loop reads CATSREAGAGTDTQYF. The CDR3 nucleotides are TGTGCCACCAGCAGAGAGGCGGGCGCGGGCACAGATACGCAGTATTTT. Variable domain in full (rest from reference TRBV15 and TRBJ2-3): DAMVIQNPRYQVTQFGKPVTLSCSQTLNHNVMYWYQQKSSQAPKLLFHYYDKDFNNEADTPDNFQSRRPNTSFCFLDIRSPGLGDTAMYLCATSREAGAGTDTQYFGPGTRLTVL.

The chain uses TRBV6-5 and TRBJ2-7; 10 bases agree with TRBD2. CDR3 length equals 14 residues. CDR1 is MNHEY and CDR2 is SVGAGI in the germline V gene. Unmatched junction bases numbered 6, after V lost 5 bases and J lost 5 bases. Written as DNA, the CDR3 is TGTGCCAGCAGTCCACTAGCGGGACGGAACGAGCAGTACTTC. Protein sequence: CASSPLAGRNEQYF.

The chain couples TRBV7-9 to TRBJ2-7; 8 bases align to TRBD1. This CDR3 contains 15 residues. J gave up 4 bases and V 4 bases, and 9 bases lay outside the gene matches. In germline, CDR1 is SEHNR, CDR2 FQNEAQ (reference sequence). The CDR3, as DNA: TGTGCCAGCAGCTCGGACAGGGTCTCGACGTACGAGCAGTACTTC. Encoded protein: CASSSDRVSTYEQYF.